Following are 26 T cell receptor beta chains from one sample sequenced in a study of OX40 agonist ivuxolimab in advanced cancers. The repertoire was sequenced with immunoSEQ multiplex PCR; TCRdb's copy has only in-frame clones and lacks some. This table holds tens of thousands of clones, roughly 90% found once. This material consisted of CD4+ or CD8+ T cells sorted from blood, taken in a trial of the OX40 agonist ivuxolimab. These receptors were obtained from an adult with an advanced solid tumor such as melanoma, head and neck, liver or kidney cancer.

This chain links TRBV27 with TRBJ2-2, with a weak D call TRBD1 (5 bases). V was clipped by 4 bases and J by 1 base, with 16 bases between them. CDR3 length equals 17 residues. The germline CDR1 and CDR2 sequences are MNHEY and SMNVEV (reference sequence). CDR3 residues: CASSSRLTAKNTGELFF. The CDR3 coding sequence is TGTGCCAGCAGTTCCCGATTGACAGCAAAGAACACCGGGGAGCTGTTTTTT.

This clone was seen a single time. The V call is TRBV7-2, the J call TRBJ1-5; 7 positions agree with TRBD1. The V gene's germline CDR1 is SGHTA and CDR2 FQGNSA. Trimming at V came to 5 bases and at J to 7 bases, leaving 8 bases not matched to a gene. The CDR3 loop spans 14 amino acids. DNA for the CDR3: TGTGCCAGCAGCCCCAGACAGGGCCGACAGCCCCAGCATTTT. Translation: CASSPRQGRQPQHF.

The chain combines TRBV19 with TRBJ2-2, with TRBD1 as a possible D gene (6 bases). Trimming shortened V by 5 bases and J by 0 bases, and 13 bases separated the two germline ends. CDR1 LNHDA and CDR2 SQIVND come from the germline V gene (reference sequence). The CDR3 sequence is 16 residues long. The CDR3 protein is CASSLRGTTNTGELFF. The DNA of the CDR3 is TGTGCCAGTAGTCTCCGAGGGACAACGAACACCGGGGAGCTGTTTTTT.

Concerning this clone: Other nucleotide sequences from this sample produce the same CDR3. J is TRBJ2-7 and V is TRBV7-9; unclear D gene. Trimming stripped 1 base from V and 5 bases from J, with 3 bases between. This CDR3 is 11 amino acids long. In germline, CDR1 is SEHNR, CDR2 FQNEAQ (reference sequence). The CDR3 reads CASSLGDEQYF. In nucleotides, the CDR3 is TGTGCCAGCAGCTTAGGGGACGAGCAGTACTTC.

CDR3 residues: CASSYSGRYNSPLHF. The CDR3, as DNA: TGTGCCAGCAGTTACTCAGGACGTTATAATTCACCCCTCCACTTT. V is TRBV6-5 and J is TRBJ1-6; D call uncertain. The CDR3 is 15 amino acids. Germline CDR1 is MNHEY and CDR2 is SVGAGI. V lost 0 bases and J lost 4, with 7 bases in between.

In nucleotides, the CDR3 is TGTGCCAGCAGGACAGACTACAATCAGCCCCAGCATTTT. It codes for CASRTDYNQPQHF. This sequence joins TRBV6-1 and TRBJ1-5; possible D gene TRBD1, 5 bases. The CDR3 spans 13 residues. Germline-derived CDR1 and CDR2 are MNHNS and SASEGT. V gave up 6 bases and J gave up 3 bases, with 9 bases separating them.

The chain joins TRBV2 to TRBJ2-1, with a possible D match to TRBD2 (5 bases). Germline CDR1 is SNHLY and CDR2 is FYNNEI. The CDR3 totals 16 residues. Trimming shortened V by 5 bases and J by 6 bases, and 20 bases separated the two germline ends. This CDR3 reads CASSPPTTRWGNEQFF. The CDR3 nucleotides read TGTGCCAGCAGTCCCCCGACTACCCGGTGGGGCAATGAGCAGTTCTTC.

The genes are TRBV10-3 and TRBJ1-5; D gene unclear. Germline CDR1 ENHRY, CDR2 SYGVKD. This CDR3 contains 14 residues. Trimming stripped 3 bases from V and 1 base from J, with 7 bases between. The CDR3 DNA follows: TGTGCCATCAGTGAATCCGGGAGCAATCAGCCCCAGCATTTT. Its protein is CAISESGSNQPQHF.

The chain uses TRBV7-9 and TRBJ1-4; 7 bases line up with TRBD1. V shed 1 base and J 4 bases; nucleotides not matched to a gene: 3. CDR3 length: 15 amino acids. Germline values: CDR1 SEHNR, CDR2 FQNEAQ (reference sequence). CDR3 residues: CASSLGGTDNEKLFF. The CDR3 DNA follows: TGTGCCAGCAGCTTAGGGGGGACAGATAATGAAAAACTGTTTTTT. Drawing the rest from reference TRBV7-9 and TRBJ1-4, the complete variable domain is DTGVSQNPRHKITKRGQNVTFRCDPISEHNRLYWYRQTLGQGPEFLTYFQNEAQLEKSRLLSDRFSAERPKGSFSTLEIQRTEQGDSAMYLCASSLGGTDNEKLFFGSGTQLSVL.

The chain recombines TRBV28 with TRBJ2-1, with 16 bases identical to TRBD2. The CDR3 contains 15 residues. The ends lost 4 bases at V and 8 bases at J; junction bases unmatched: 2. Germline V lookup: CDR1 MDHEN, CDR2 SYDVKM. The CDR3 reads CASSSGTSGRDEQFF. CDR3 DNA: TGTGCCAGCAGTTCCGGGACTAGCGGGAGGGATGAGCAGTTCTTC.

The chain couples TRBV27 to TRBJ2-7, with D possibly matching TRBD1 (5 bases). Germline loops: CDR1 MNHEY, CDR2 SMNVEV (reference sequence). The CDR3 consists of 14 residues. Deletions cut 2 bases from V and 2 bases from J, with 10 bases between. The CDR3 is CASSLRGLAYEQYF. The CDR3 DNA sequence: TGTGCCAGCAGTTTAAGGGGCCTGGCCTACGAGCAGTACTTC.

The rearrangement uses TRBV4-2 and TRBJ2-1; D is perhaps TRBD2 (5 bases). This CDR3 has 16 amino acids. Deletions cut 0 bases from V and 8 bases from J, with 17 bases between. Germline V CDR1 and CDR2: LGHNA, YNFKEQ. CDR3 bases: TGTGCCAGCAGCCAAGATAGCCGGGATTTTACCGATGAGCAGTTCTTC. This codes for CASSQDSRDFTDEQFF.

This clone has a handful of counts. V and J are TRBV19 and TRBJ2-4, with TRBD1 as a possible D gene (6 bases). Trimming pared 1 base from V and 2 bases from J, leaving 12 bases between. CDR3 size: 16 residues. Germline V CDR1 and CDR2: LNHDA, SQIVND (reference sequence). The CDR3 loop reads CASSIGVGDTKNIQYF. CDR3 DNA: TGTGCCAGTAGTATAGGTGTGGGGGACACCAAAAACATTCAGTACTTC.

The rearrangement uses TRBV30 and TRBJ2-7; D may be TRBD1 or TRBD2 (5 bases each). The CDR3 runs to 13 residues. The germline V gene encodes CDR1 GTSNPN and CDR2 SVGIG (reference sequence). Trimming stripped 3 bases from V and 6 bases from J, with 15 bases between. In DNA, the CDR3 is TGTGCCTGGAGCCACCTCCGGGACGCCGAGCAGTACTTC. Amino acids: CAWSHLRDAEQYF. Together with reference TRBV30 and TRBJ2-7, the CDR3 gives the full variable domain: SQTIHQWPATLVQPVGSPLSLECTVEGTSNPNLYWYRQAAGRGLQLLFYSVGIGQISSEVPQNLSASRPQDRQFILSSKKLLLSDSGFYLCAWSHLRDAEQYFGPGTRLTVT.

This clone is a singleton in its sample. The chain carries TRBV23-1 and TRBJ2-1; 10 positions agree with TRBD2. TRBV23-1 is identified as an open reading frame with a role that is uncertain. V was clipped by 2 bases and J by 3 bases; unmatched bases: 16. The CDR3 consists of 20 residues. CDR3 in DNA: TGCGCCAGCAGTCAACCGTACTCCTGGACTAGCGGCGACTGCTACAATGAGCAGTTCTTC. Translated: CASSQPYSWTSGDCYNEQFF.

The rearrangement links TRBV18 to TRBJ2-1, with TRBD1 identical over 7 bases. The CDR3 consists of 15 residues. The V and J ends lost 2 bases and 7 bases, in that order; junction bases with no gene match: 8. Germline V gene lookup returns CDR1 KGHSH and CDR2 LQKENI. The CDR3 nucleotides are TGTGCCAGCTCACCATCGACAGGGACGTTGAATGAGCAGTTCTTC. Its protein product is CASSPSTGTLNEQFF.

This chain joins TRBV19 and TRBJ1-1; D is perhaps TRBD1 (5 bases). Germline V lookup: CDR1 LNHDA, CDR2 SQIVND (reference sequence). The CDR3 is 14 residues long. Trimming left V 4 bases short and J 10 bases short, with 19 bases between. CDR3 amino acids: CASSNLQRAGGAFF. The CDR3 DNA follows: TGTGCCAGTAGTAACCTACAGCGAGCCGGGGGAGCTTTCTTT. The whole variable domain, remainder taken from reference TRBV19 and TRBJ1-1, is DGGITQSPKYLFRKEGQNVTLSCEQNLNHDAMYWYRQDPGQGLRLIYYSQIVNDFQKGDIAEGYSVSREKKESFPLTVTSAQKNPTAFYLCASSNLQRAGGAFFGQGTRLTVV.

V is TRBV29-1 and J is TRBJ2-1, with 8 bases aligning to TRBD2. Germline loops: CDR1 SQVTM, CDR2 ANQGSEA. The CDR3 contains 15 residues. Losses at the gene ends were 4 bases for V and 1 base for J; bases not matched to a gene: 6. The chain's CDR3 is CSVVPPSGSYNEQFF. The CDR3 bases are TGCAGCGTTGTCCCCCCTAGCGGGTCCTACAATGAGCAGTTCTTC.

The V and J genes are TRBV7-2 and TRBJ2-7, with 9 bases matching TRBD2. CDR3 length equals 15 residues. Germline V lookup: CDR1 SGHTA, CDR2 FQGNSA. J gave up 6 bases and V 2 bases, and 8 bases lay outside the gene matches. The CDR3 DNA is TGTGCCAGCAGCTTACAGGCGGGAGGGTTGGCCGAGCAGTACTTC. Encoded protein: CASSLQAGGLAEQYF. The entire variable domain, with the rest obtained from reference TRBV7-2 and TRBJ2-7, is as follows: GAGVSQSPSNKVTEKGKDVELRCDPISGHTALYWYRQSLGQGLEFLIYFQGNSAPDKSGLPSDRFSAERTGGSVSTLTIQRTQQEDSAVYLCASSLQAGGLAEQYFGPGTRLTVT.

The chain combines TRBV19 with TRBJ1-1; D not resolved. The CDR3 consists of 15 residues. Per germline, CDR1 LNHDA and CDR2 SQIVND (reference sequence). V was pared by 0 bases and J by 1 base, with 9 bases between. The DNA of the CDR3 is TGTGCCAGTAGTATAGATCGGGGAGCGAACACTGAAGCTTTCTTT. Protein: CASSIDRGANTEAFF. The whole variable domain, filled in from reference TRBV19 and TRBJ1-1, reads DGGITQSPKYLFRKEGQNVTLSCEQNLNHDAMYWYRQDPGQGLRLIYYSQIVNDFQKGDIAEGYSVSREKKESFPLTVTSAQKNPTAFYLCASSIDRGANTEAFFGQGTRLTVV.

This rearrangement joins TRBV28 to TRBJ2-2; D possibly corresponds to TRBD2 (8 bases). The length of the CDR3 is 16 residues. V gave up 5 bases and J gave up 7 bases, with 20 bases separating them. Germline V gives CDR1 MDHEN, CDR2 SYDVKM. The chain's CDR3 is CASSLGRGRRVGELFF. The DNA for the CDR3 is TGTGCCAGCAGTCTCGGGAGGGGGCGAAGGGTCGGGGAGCTGTTTTTT. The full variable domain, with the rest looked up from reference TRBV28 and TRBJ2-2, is DVKVTQSSRYLVKRTGEKVFLECVQDMDHENMFWYRQDPGLGLRLIYFSYDVKMKEKGDIPEGYSVSREKKERFSLILESASTNQTSMYLCASSLGRGRRVGELFFGEGSRLTVL.

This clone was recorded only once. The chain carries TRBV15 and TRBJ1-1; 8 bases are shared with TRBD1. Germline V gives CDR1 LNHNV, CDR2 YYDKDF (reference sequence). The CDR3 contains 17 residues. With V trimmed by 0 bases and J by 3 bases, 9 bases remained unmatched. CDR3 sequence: CATSRDPRTGRYTEAFF. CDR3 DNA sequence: TGTGCCACCAGCAGAGATCCCAGGACAGGGAGGTACACTGAAGCTTTCTTT.

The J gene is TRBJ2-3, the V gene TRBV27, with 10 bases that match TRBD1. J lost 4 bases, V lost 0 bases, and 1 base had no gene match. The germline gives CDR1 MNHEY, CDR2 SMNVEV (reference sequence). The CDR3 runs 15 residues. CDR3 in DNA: TGTGCCAGCAGTTTATCCGGGACAGGGGCAGATACGCAGTATTTT. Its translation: CASSLSGTGADTQYF.

The CDR3 DNA reads as TGTGCCAGCAGCGCAGTCTCTGGGGCCAACGTCCTGACTTTC. It codes for CASSAVSGANVLTF. The chain is built from TRBV14 and TRBJ2-6; D gene ambiguous. Deletions cut 5 bases from V and 0 bases from J, with 5 bases between. The CDR3 has 14 amino acids. The germline V gene encodes CDR1 SGHDN and CDR2 FVKESK.

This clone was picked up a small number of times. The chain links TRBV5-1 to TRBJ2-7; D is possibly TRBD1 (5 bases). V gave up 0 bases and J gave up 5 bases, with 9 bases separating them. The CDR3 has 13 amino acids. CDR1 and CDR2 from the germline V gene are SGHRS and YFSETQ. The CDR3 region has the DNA TGCGCCAGCAGCTTGGCAGGGCCCCACGAGCAGTACTTC. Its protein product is CASSLAGPHEQYF.

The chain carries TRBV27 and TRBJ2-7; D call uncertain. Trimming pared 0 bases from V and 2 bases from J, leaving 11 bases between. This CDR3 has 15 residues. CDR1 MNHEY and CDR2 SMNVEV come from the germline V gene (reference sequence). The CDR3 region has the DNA TGTGCCAGCAGTTTATCGTTGCGAGGAGCCTACGAGCAGTACTTC. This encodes CASSLSLRGAYEQYF.